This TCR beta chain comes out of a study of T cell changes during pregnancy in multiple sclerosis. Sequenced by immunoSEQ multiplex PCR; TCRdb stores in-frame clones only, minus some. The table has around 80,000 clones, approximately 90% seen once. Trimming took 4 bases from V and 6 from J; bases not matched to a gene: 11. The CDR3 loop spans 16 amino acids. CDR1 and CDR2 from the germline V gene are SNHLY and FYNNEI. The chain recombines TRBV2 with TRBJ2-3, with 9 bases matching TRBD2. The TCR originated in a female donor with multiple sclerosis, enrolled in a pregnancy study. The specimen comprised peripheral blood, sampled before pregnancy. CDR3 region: CASSAPAGGLRDTQYF. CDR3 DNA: TGTGCCAGCAGTGCCCCAGCGGGAGGCCTAAGGGATACGCAGTATTTT.